One and the same sample provided the 17 T cell receptor beta chains below, sequenced in a study of T-cell reconstitution after alpha-beta-depleted transplantation in children. Construction of the TCRbeta library involved unique molecular identifiers. TCRdb re-called the PCR reads through MiXCR, storing one row per CDR3 protein. The sample yields about 500,000 distinct CDR3 sequences, approximately 29% seen once. The sequences come from PBMCs from the stem cell graft donor, collected from the stem cell graft. The source is a human donor who donated a stem cell graft to a child with aplastic anemia.

This chain links TRBV19 with TRBJ2-7; 7 positions agree with TRBD1. The V and J ends lost 6 bases and 5 bases, in that order; junction bases with no gene match: 7. CDR1 is LNHDA and CDR2 is SQIVND in the germline V gene (reference sequence). The CDR3 loop spans 13 amino acids. In nucleotides, the CDR3 is TGTGCCAGTAGAAACAGGGGTAGCGACGAGCAGTACTTC. Translated: CASRNRGSDEQYF.

The rearrangement uses TRBV29-1 and TRBJ2-5; 11 positions match TRBD1. After removal of 6 bases from V and 3 bases from J, the junction contained 6 bases not matched to a gene. Germline V gives CDR1 SQVTM, CDR2 ANQGSEA. The length of the CDR3 is 14 residues. The CDR3 reads CSVVPGQGEETQYF. Here the CDR3 DNA reads TGCAGCGTGGTCCCGGGACAGGGGGAAGAGACCCAGTACTTC.

The chain joins TRBV6-2 or TRBV6-3 to TRBJ1-1; D is uncertain. CDR1 is MNHEY, CDR2 SVGEGT, per germline. V gave up 6 bases and J gave up 0 bases, with 11 bases separating them. This CDR3 is 14 amino acids long. The CDR3 DNA follows: TGTGCCAGCAGCCCCCTGGCCATGAACACTGAAGCTTTCTTT. Its protein is CASSPLAMNTEAFF.

This chain joins TRBV5-4 and TRBJ2-4, with TRBD2 as a possible D gene (5 bases). Deletions cut 2 bases from V and 6 bases from J, with 9 bases between. The CDR3 covers 13 residues. The germline CDR1 and CDR2 sequences are SGHNT and YYREEE (reference sequence). CDR3 coding DNA: TGTGCCAGCAGCTTAGAGGGAGTAAACATTCAGTACTTC. This translates into CASSLEGVNIQYF.

This clonotype has only a few counts. This chain links TRBV12-3 or TRBV12-4 with TRBJ2-7; 7 nucleotides match TRBD2. The length of the CDR3 is 13 residues. J lost 2 bases, V lost 6 bases, and 4 bases had no gene match. The CDR3 sequence is CASRGAGAYEQYF. CDR3 nucleotide sequence: TGTGCCAGCAGAGGCGCGGGGGCCTACGAGCAGTACTTC.

This chain links TRBV11-3 with TRBJ2-7; tentatively, D is TRBD1 (6 bases). This CDR3 has 15 amino acids. Germline V lookup: CDR1 SGHNT, CDR2 YENEEA. V gave up 1 base and J gave up 2 bases, with 12 bases separating them. CDR3 sequence reads: CASSLGLQGTYEQYV. Written as DNA, the CDR3 is TGTGCCAGCAGCTTAGGTCTACAGGGCACCTACGAGCAGTACGTC.

A few counts support this clonotype. The gene calls are TRBV7-2 and TRBJ2-1; TRBD2 matches at 7 bases. The CDR3 spans 14 residues. Germline loops: CDR1 SGHTA, CDR2 FQGNSA. J gave up 8 bases and V 7 bases, and 11 bases lay outside the gene matches. The CDR3 DNA follows: TGTGCCAGCAAGGGAGGGCGGGTGGTATATGAGCAGTTCTTC. Protein sequence: CASKGGRVVYEQFF.

This clonotype has just a few counts. The chain employs TRBV12-3 or TRBV12-4 and TRBJ2-5; D perhaps matches TRBD1 (6 bases). The V end lost 7 bases, the J end lost 5 bases, and 23 bases lay between the germline ends. There are 16 residues in the CDR3. DNA of the CDR3: TGTGCCAGCAAGGGGGAAGGGTCAGGCAATCGGGAGACCCAGTACTTC. The encoded protein is CASKGEGSGNRETQYF.

The chain carries TRBV20-1 and TRBJ1-5; possibly TRBD1 for D (5 bases). Trimming left V 2 bases short and J 4 bases short, with 9 bases between. Looked up from germline, CDR1 is DFQATT and CDR2 is SNEGSKA (reference sequence). The CDR3 runs 13 residues. CDR3 residues: CSARLAGNQPQHF. The CDR3 DNA reads TGCAGTGCTAGATTAGCAGGGAATCAGCCCCAGCATTTT.

CDR3 protein: CASSVDWRDFTDTQYF. The CDR3 region has the DNA TGTGCCAGCAGCGTAGATTGGCGGGACTTCACAGATACGCAGTATTTT. The V gene is TRBV9, the J gene TRBJ2-3; maybe TRBD2 (6 bases). This CDR3 has 16 residues. The V gene lost 0 bases and the J gene lost 2 bases, with 13 bases spanning the gap. Germline V gives CDR1 SGDLS, CDR2 YYNGEE.

In this sample, this clonotype turned up a few times. The chain uses TRBV5-1 and TRBJ1-6; TRBD1 agrees at 7 bases. The trim removed 6 bases at V and 5 bases at J, leaving 8 bases unmatched. The germline CDR1 and CDR2 sequences are SGHRS and YFSETQ. The CDR3 is 15 amino acids. For the CDR3, the DNA is TGCGCCAGCACCTCGTCCGGGACAGATAATTCACCCCTCCACTTT. Translation: CASTSSGTDNSPLHF.

This clonotype was observed a few times. The rearrangement joins TRBV29-1 to TRBJ2-5; 11 bases are shared with TRBD2. From germline, CDR1 is SQVTM and CDR2 ANQGSEA. The CDR3 has 13 residues. Here the CDR3 DNA reads TGCAGTACGGGACTAGCGGCGCAAGAGACCCAGTACTTC. Its protein product is CSTGLAAQETQYF.

The gene calls are TRBV20-1 and TRBJ2-5, with 14 positions matching TRBD2. Germline loops: CDR1 DFQATT, CDR2 SNEGSKA (reference sequence). Trimming took 7 bases from V and 3 from J; bases not matched to a gene: 7. The CDR3 has 15 amino acids. The DNA of the CDR3 is TGCAGTGGTAATGAGGGACTAGCGGGAGAAGAGACCCAGTACTTC. It yields the protein CSGNEGLAGEETQYF.

CDR3 DNA sequence: TGTGCCAGTAGCCTACTTGGGGGCTCCTACAATGAGCAGTTCTTC. Translating it yields CASSLLGGSYNEQFF. The chain employs TRBV19 and TRBJ2-1; the D gene could be TRBD1 or TRBD2 (5 bases each). The CDR3 is 15 amino acids. The germline CDR1 and CDR2 sequences are LNHDA and SQIVND (reference sequence). V shed 6 bases and J shed 0 bases, with 12 bases lying between them.

The chain recombines TRBV6-5 with TRBJ2-3; 7 positions agree with TRBD2. This CDR3 comprises 16 residues. Germline assignment: CDR1 MNHEY and CDR2 SVGAGI. Trimming cost V 0 bases and J 0 bases; bases outside gene matches: 3. CDR3 loop: CASSYSGTTSTDTQYF. The DNA for the CDR3 is TGTGCCAGCAGTTACTCCGGGACTACTAGCACAGATACGCAGTATTTT.

The J gene is TRBJ2-7, the V gene TRBV11-2; TRBD1 matches at 8 bases. The CDR3 sequence is 16 residues long. In germline, CDR1 is SGHAT, CDR2 FQNNGV. V was pared by 2 bases and J by 0 bases, with 6 bases of the junction left unmatched. CDR3 sequence: CASSLITGGSSYEQYV. CDR3 sequence (DNA): TGTGCCAGCAGCTTAATCACAGGGGGGAGCTCCTACGAGCAGTACGTC.

The rearrangement joins TRBV20-1 to TRBJ2-7; D tentatively fits TRBD1 or TRBD2 (6 bases each). CDR1 is DFQATT, CDR2 SNEGSKA, per germline (reference sequence). The CDR3 sequence is 11 residues long. The germline V and J ends were trimmed by 8 bases and 2 bases, with 10 bases remaining between them. In nucleotides, the CDR3 is TGCAGTTATGGGGGGCCCTACGAGCAGTACGTC. Translation: CSYGGPYEQYV.